What follows describes a single T cell receptor beta chain. Its antigen remains unknown. KT2 cells were mixed with fixed PBMC numbers at varying ratios. The cDNA 3' end received a ligated oligonucleotide with a UMI. The first PCR ran roughly 4 cycles with an equimolar RC1.1 and RC1.2 beta primer mix. Separate processing of TCR alpha and beta chains began at the second PCR. From the UMI-ligation and nested PCR reads, TCRdb called clonotypes with MiXCR, one entry per CDR3 protein. In the table there are some 50,000 distinct CDR3 sequences, approximately 10% of which are singletons. This specimen comes from a study of quantifying T cell responses using KT2 cells. Across the study: TCR alpha and beta constant-region primers primed reverse transcription of RNA. The second PCR was a qPCR stopped at a predetermined fluorescence threshold. Study-wide points: Counts of KT2 alpha and beta sequences rose linearly with the number of KT2 cells added.

Germline V gene sequence: CDR1 LGHDT, CDR2 YNNKEL (reference sequence). V lost 4 bases to trimming and J lost 0 bases, with 19 bases between them. This CDR3 is 19 amino acids long. This receptor was identified in a human donor. The chain links TRBV3-1 to TRBJ2-6, with D unresolved. Input material: PBMCs spiked with cells of the T cell clone KT2. The CDR3 loop is CASSPESRAGYSGANVLTF. The DNA of the CDR3 is TGTGCCAGCAGCCCCGAGAGTCGGGCCGGATACTCTGGGGCCAACGTCCTGACTTTC.